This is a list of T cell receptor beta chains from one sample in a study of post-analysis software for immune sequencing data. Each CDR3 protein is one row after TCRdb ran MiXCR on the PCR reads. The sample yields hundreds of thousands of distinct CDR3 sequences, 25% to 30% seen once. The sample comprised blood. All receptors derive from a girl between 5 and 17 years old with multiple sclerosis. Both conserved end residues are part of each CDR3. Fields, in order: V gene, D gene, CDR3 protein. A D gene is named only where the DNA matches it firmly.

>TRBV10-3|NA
CAIRNLPREINQSQHF
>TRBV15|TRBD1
CATSGQGAYEQYF
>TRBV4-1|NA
CASSQGLEWMGEQFF
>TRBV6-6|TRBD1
CASSYIRGQDTQYF
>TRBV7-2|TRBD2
CASSSISGLAGEETQYF
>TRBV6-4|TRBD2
CASSVLAGGSNEQFF
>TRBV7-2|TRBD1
CASNPAGQGEWEQYF
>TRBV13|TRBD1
CASSFTTGGDTQYF
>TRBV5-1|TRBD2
CASSLDPSGLGGSDTQYF
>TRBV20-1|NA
CSAKGEWSPYEQYF
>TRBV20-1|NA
CSARVSQGLSYEQYF
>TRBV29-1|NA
CSVRGSCGYTF
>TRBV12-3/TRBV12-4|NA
CASSLVENSPLHF
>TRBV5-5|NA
CASSLREIYEQYF
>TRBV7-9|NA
CASDRVEAYNSPLHF
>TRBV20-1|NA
CSLPGVSNEQFF
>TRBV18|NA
CASSPPDQVYQPQHF
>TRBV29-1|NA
CSQRSAETQYF
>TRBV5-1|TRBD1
CASATGGPISGYTF
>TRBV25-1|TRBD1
CASSKDRVNEKLFF
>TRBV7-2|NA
CASSLGLTEQPQHF
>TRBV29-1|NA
CSVGTRQNTEAFF
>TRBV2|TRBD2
CASRRGLAAVGEQYF
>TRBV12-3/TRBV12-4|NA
CASSLRPLSIALNYGYTF
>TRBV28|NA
CASEGQETQYF
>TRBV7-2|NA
CASSPLDSHEQYF
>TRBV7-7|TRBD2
CASSSGLALETQYF
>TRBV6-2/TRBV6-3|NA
CASREGQPTDTQYF
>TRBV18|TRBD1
CASSPATGGEYNEQFF
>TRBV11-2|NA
CASSLGGRQAEAFF
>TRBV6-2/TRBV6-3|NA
CASSPVEGEDTQYF
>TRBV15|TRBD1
CATSSPGQVETQYF
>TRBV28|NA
CASSLLEGGGGEKLFF
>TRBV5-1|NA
CASSLSPGGVVNIQYF
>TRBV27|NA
CASSSIDTDTQYF
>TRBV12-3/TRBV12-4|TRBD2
CASKLSGGDNEQFF
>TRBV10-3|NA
CAISESSNSNQPQHF
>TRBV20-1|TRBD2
CSATRELGYEQYF
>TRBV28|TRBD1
CASSFGQGFQETQYF
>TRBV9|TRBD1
CASSVEGAANNEQFF
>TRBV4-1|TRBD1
CASSQAGGDEQFF
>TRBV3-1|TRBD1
CASSPQQGWDGYTF
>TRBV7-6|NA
CASSLSDLEQYF
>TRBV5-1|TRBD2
CASSPQTGLAGVGPDTQYF
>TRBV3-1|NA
CASSRSGTPYEQYF